This T cell receptor beta chain was sequenced for a study of T-cell memory formation after mild COVID-19. Study results and caveats: There were some responding clones in pre-infection memory, which suggested that cross-reactive memory had joined. Clones that got smaller from day 15 to 85 had even CD4/CD8, while clones growing later tipped toward CD4+.

CDR1 is LGHNA and CDR2 is YSLEER in the germline V gene. This CDR3 is built from 15 residues. The trim removed 5 bases at V and 5 bases at J, leaving 10 bases unmatched. Points on this clonotype: What it binds is unknown.

TCRdb re-called the 5' RACE reads with MiXCR, one entry per CDR3 protein. The sample lists roughly 200,000 distinct CDR3 sequences; around 19% were seen once. This rearrangement joins TRBV4-3 to TRBJ2-5, with 8 nucleotides matching TRBD1. Sequencing was performed on PBMCs or a T cell subset sorted from them (not recorded which). The sequence was collected from an adult woman who had mild COVID-19 (a few samples of this study predate the infection). Cell type and time point are not known. The CDR3, as DNA: TGCGCCAGCAGCTCCGCACAGGGGGTGAAGGAGACCCAGTACTTC. Encoded protein: CASSSAQGVKETQYF.